This T cell receptor beta chain was captured by sequencing in a study of cytomegalovirus exposure and HLA in healthy donors (dated by TCRdb to the late 2010s). For the study in its entirety: In an earlier analysis of fewer than 750 of the donors, approximately 260 Gb of sequence data and 117 million unique TCR beta sequences from roughly 200 million T cells were reported. A later analysis re-analyzed previously published TCR beta repertoires from several hundred donors and added high-resolution HLA genotyping to study TCR occurrence patterns. The T cell repertoires of several hundred subjects were profiled by immunosequencing and related to cytomegalovirus serostatus. To predict cytomegalovirus infection status, the study combined high-throughput TCR immunosequencing, statistical association of individual TCRs with disease status, and machine learning. Typing coverage differed by locus: A, B, C, DRB1 and DQB1 were typed in about 620-640 donors, DQA1 in approximately 520, DPA1 in some 570, and DPB1 in roughly 470. Of the roughly 420 genotyped donors, more than 75% were placed in the genetic ancestry cluster associated with self-reported Caucasian donors. The study was designed to test whether signatures of past pathogen exposure could be identified by cataloging public T cell receptors. On average, roughly 250,000 unique TCR beta nucleotide sequences were sequenced per donor among 398 genotyped donors of the cohort, with roughly 19% of those sequences being non-productive. The later analysis used no new phenotypic data to find candidate immune exposures, relying instead on TCR beta sequences and their occurrence across donors. In addition to the first cohort of 666 subjects, a separate validation cohort of 120 different subjects was used. A later genetic analysis used genome-wide SNP genotypes for about 60% of the roughly 670 donors, treating that subset as a discovery cohort. Donor age, sex, ethnicity and CMV serostatus were compiled alongside the repertoire data. About 300 gigabases of sequencing data and 78 million or so unique TCR sequences were included in an early release covering over 600 HLA-typed donors. HLA typing covered class I and class II loci at four-digit resolution. Every discovery cohort repertoire had been produced on one sequencing platform. An earlier analysis of approximately 500 of the donors applied high-throughput TCR beta sequencing to assess whether each TCR beta V gene segment acted as functional or pseudogenic. A handful of DR-DQ haplotypes were handled as single units for association and clustering because linkage in the cohort was strong. The paper's findings and limits, for the study overall: It was suggested by the authors that the approach could potentially be generalized to other disease states and immunological phenotypes. Immune exposure information for the cohort was limited to CMV serostatus. In both the original and validation cohorts, the classifier was reported to diagnose cytomegalovirus status with high specificity and sensitivity. A later analysis found that HLA-associated TCR beta chains were more clonally expanded and had lower generation probabilities than equally common non-associated chains. Several of the top co-occurrence clusters appeared to be linked to parvovirus B19, influenza, CMV and Epstein-Barr virus, according to a later analysis. An earlier analysis of around 600 of the donors showed that most TCR beta V segments appeared in productive rearrangements either about 87% or about 30% of the time, which broadly matched IMGT annotations. Sequencing depth was assumed to be roughly uniform across donors in the presence/absence analyses, though that assumption may not hold. Because HLA typing was missing for some donors at each locus, association tests included only the typed subset. Because counts were too low, roughly 18 rarely observed V segments, including chromosome 9 orphons, were left out of the earlier analysis of 587 of the donors. A later genetic analysis reported fewer N-insertions in productive TCRs among donors in an Asian-associated ancestry cluster than the roughly 700-donor mean. In a later analysis, around 17,000 TCR beta sequences were associated with specific HLA alleles at a false discovery rate of 0.05. A cluster of highly shared sequence variants was judged likely to be a technical artifact of the sequencing pipeline. Three of the identified cytomegalovirus-associated TCR beta chains were confirmed in vitro to be specific for cytomegalovirus antigens. The cohort was sequenced for TCR beta chains only, and without alpha or paired-chain data the features that could be detected were limited. A further reported finding was that TCR beta sequences accurately predicted the HLA-A and HLA-B alleles for most subjects in the first cohort. When HLA alleles, especially DR and DQ, strongly co-occurred, attributing TCR associations to individual alleles was difficult. While some public TCRs were present in many individuals, most TCR sequences turned up only very rarely across donors. In a later analysis, the rate of TCR association differed among HLA loci, with DRB1 alleles having the most associated TCRs and HLA-C alleles having the fewest. In a later genetic analysis, a missense DCLRE1C variant was associated with V-gene and J-gene trimming of TCR beta chains, and the association was replicated in an independent cohort. Linkage disequilibrium might explain the correlated functional status among segregating V segments, but an unknown experimental factor could not be ruled out. Most CMV-associated TCR beta chains appeared to be HLA-restricted in a later analysis, and the HLA associations seemed to be driven largely by CMV exposure. The study listed 170 or so TCR beta chains as associated with cytomegalovirus. The 87-base-pair reads could not distinguish some IMGT-functional V segments, including TRBV6-2 and TRBV6-3, so those segments were excluded.

Looking up the germline V gene yields CDR1 SNHLY and CDR2 FYNNEI. From V the trimming removes 2 bases and from J it removes 15 bases, while the gene matches leave 3 bases of the junction unaccounted for. Measured from the cysteine to the phenylalanine, the CDR3 is 12 residues long. Only CDR3 DNA is held: 36 bases, read in frame from base 1. The library was built by means of the immunoSEQ multiplex PCR assay. For the multiplex PCR, a mixture combining 60 forward primers for TCR Vbeta segments and 13 reverse primers for TCR Jbeta segments was used. The CDR3 region of rearranged TCR beta genes was amplified from genomic DNA by a multiplex PCR assay. Amplified TCR beta libraries were sequenced as 87-base-pair reads on the Illumina HiSeq System. On the study's bioinformatics: Across the roughly 700 repertoires, a later analysis counted 78 million or so unique TCR beta chains, 9 million to 14 million of which were shared by at least two donors. A nearest-neighbor algorithm error-corrected the raw reads and collapsed the reads into unique sequences, merging closely related sequences to remove PCR and sequencing errors. V, D and J gene segments were assigned by aligning CDR3 sequences to IMGT reference sequences. Each retained sequence needed at least a six-nucleotide match to both a V gene segment and a J gene segment. A rearrangement was called productive if the CDR3 had no stop codons and remained in frame with V and J, and every other rearrangement was called non-productive. CDR3 was defined by IMGT convention, running from the second conserved V-encoded cysteine to the conserved J-encoded phenylalanine. In an earlier analysis of around 640 of the donors, sequences lacking an unambiguous match to a single V gene segment were excluded. An earlier analysis of just under 600 of the donors called V segments functional above 56.7% productive rearrangements and segregating when the between-donor standard deviation exceeded 5%. A statistical classification framework was developed to diagnose cytomegalovirus status using the catalog of TCR beta chain sequences. In a later analysis, TCR nucleotide sequences were compared against IMGT/GENE-DB human TR gene sequences so that V and J genes could be assigned. Using the TCRdist pipeline, a later analysis assigned CDR3 sequences along with most-parsimonious VDJ recombination scenarios. A later analysis defined each TCR beta chain by its CDR3 amino acid sequence plus V-gene family, and excluded reads lacking a unique V-gene family. As a way to deal with suspected cross-contamination and a sequencing artifact, a later analysis dropped approximately 570 nucleotide sequences that were highly shared and had low generation probability. A later analysis calculated a clonal expansion index for each public chain from normalized within-repertoire ranks of inferred template counts. In a later analysis, generation probabilities were computed using a VDJ recombination model fitted to out-of-frame rearrangements, and the results were checked against IGoR. A later analysis scored TCR-TCR, TCR-HLA and TCR-CMV co-occurrence with hypergeometric tests, applying a repertoire-size bias correction to TCR pairs. A later analysis estimated false discovery rates by permuting HLA or CMV assignments 20 times. In a later analysis, co-occurring TCRs were grouped with DBSCAN, and TCRdist sequence similarity was added when clustering was performed within HLA-allele-positive subsets. Repertoires with fewer than 30,000 or more than 120,000 public chains were left out of co-occurrence clustering, as were a few repertoires with anomalous nucleotide sharing. TCRdb holds this immuneACCESS table with in-frame rearrangements only. Some clones are missing; in checked studies, unresolved V genes explain under half, and the rest has no known cause. V and J calls plus clone size are reproduced from that table; the DNA served to infer D and trimming. The sample yields approximately 120,000 clones; under 85% were counted once. Jointly, the top ten make up around 9.1% of the sample.

With respect to this clone: Its antigen target is currently unknown. No much larger clonotype is one base removed from it; base qualities were not supplied.

The cohort consisted of hundreds of healthy bone marrow donors. Cohort members were all nominally healthy when sampled, although unrecorded immune exposures were likely present. The donor was CMV seropositive and belonged to the group of 250 to 300 seropositive cohort members. Each donor provided a peripheral blood sample, and peripheral blood mononuclear cells were used for TCR beta sequencing. Genomic DNA extraction from the blood cell samples was performed with the Qiagen DNeasy Blood Extraction Kit. This clonotype was sampled from a woman aged 45-65 years in good health and CMV-seropositive. Source material: PBMCs. The V and J segments used are TRBV2 and TRBJ1-6; TRBD1 agrees with 8 junctional bases. The CDR3 has the sequence CASSELTGDLHF. The nucleotide sequence is given as TGTGCCAGCAGTGAATTGACAGGGGACCTCCACTTT.